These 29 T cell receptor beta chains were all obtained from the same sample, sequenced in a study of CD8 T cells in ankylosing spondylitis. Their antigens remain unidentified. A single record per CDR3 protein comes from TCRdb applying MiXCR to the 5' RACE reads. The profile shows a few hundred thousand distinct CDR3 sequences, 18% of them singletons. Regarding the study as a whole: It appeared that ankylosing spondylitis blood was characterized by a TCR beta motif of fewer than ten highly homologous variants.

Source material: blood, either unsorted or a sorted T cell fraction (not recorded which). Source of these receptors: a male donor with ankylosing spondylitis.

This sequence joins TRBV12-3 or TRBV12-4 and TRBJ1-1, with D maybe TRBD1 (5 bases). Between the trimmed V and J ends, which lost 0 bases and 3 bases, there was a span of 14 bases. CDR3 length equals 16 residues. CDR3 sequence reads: CASSLALGREDTEAFF. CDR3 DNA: TGTGCCAGCAGTTTAGCGCTAGGCAGGGAGGACACTGAAGCTTTCTTT.

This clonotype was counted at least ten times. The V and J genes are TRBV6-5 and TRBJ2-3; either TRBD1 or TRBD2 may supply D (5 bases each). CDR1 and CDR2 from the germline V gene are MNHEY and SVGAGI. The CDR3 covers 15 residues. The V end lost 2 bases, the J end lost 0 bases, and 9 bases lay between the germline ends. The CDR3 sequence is CASSYRGDSTDTQYF. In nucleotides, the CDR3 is TGTGCCAGCAGTTACCGAGGGGACAGCACAGATACGCAGTATTTT.

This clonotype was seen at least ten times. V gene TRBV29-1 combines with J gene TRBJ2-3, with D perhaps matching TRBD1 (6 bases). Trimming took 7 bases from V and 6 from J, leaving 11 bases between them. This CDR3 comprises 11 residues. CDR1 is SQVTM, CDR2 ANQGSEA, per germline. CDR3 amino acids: CSETRGDTQYF. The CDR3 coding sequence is TGCAGCGAAACCAGGGGCGATACGCAGTATTTT.

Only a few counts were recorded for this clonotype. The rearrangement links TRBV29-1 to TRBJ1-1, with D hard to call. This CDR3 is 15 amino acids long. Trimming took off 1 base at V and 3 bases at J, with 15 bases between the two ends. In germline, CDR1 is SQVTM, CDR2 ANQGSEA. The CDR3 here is CSVEGQIGWDTEAFF. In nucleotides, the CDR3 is TGCAGCGTTGAAGGTCAGATTGGGTGGGACACTGAAGCTTTCTTT.

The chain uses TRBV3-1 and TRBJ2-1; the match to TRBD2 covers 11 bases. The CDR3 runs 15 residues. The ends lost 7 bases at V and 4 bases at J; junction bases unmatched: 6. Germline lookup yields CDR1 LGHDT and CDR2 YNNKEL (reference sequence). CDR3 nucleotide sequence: TGTGCCAGCACCCCGGGACTAGCGGTTTACAATGAGCAGTTCTTC. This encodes CASTPGLAVYNEQFF.

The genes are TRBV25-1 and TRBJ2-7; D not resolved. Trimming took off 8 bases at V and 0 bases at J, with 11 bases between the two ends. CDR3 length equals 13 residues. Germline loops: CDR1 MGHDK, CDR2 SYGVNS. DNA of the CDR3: TGTGCCAGCTTTGACGGCAACTCCTACGAGCAGTACTTC. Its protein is CASFDGNSYEQYF.

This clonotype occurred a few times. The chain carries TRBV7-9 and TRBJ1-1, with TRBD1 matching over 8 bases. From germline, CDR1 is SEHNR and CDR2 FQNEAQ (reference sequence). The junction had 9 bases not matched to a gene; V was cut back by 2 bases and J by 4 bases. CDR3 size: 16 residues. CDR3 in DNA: TGTGCCAGCAGCTTATTGGCAGGGGGCTTGGGCACTGAAGCTTTCTTT. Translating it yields CASSLLAGGLGTEAFF. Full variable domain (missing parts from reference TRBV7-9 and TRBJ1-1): DTGVSQNPRHKITKRGQNVTFRCDPISEHNRLYWYRQTLGQGPEFLTYFQNEAQLEKSRLLSDRFSAERPKGSFSTLEIQRTEQGDSAMYLCASSLLAGGLGTEAFFGQGTRLTVV.

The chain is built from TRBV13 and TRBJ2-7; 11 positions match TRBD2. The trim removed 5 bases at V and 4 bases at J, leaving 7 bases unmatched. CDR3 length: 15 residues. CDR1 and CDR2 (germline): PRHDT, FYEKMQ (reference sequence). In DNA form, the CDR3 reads TGTGCCAGCAGCGTAAGACTAGCGGGGACGTACGAGCAGTACTTC. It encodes CASSVRLAGTYEQYF.

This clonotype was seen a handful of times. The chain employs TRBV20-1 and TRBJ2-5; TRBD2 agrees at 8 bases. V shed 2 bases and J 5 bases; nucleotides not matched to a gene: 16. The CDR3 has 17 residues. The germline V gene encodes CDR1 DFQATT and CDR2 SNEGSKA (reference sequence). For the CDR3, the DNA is TGCAGTGCTAGACCCTCTTATACCGGGAGGGCCTGGGAGACCCAGTACTTC. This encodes CSARPSYTGRAWETQYF.

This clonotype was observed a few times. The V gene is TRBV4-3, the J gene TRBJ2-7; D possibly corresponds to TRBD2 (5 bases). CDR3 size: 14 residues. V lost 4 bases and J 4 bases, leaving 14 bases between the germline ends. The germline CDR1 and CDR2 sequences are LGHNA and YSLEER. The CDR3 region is CASSPAIGGYEQYF. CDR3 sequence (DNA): TGCGCCAGCAGCCCGGCGATCGGCGGGTACGAGCAGTACTTC.

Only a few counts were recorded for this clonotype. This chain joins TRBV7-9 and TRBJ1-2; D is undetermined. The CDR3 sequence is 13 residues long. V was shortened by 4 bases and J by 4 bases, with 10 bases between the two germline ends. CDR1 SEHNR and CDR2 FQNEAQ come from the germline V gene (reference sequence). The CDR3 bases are TGTGCCAGCAGCTCCCAGGAAATCTATGGCTACACCTTC. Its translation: CASSSQEIYGYTF.

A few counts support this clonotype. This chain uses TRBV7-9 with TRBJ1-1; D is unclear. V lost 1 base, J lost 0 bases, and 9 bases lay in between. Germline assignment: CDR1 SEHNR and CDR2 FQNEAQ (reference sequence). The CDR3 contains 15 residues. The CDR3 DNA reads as TGTGCCAGCAGCTTAGGAGATACGCTGAACACTGAAGCTTTCTTT. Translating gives CASSLGDTLNTEAFF.

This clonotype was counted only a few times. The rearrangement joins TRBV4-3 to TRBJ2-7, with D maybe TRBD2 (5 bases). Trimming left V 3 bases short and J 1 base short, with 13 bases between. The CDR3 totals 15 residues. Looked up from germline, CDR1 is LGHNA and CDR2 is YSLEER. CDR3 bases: TGCGCCAGCAGCCATATACACGGGGTTTCCTACGAGCAGTACTTC. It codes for CASSHIHGVSYEQYF.

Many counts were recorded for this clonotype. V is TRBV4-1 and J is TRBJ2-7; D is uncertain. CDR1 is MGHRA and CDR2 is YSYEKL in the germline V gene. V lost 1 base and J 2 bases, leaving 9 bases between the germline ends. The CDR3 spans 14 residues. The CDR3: CASSQGRSTYEQYF. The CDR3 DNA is TGCGCCAGCAGCCAAGGTCGCAGCACCTACGAGCAGTACTTC.

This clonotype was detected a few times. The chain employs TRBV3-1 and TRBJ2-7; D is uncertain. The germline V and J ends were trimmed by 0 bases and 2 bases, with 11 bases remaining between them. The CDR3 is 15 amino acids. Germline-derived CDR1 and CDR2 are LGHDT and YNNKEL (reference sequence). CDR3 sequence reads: CASSQESRAAYEQYF. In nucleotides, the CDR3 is TGTGCCAGCAGCCAAGAATCACGGGCCGCCTACGAGCAGTACTTC.

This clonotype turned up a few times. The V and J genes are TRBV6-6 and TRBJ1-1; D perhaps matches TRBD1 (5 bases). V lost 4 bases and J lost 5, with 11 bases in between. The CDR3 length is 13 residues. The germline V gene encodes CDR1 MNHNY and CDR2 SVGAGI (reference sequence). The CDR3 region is CASSWGDETEAFF. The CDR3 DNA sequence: TGTGCCAGCAGTTGGGGGGATGAGACTGAAGCTTTCTTT.

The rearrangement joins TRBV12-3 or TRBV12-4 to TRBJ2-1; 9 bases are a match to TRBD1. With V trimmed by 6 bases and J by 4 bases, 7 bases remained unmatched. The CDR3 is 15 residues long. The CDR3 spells CASSPRDRVYNEQFF. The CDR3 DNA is TGTGCCAGCAGCCCGCGGGACAGGGTTTACAATGAGCAGTTCTTC.

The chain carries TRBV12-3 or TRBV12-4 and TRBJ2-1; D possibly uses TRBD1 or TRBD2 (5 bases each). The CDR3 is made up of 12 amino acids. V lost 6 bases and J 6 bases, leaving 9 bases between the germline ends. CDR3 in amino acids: CASSAGANEQFF. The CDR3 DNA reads TGTGCCAGCAGCGCCGGGGCCAATGAGCAGTTCTTC.

CDR3 protein: CASSPGGDNEQFF. The CDR3 DNA reads as TGCGCCAGCAGCCCCGGGGGAGACAATGAGCAGTTCTTC. The rearrangement uses TRBV4-1 and TRBJ2-1; the D gene is possibly TRBD2 (6 bases). CDR1 is MGHRA and CDR2 is YSYEKL in the germline V gene. This CDR3 spans 13 amino acids. Trimming pared 4 bases from V and 5 bases from J, leaving 9 bases between.

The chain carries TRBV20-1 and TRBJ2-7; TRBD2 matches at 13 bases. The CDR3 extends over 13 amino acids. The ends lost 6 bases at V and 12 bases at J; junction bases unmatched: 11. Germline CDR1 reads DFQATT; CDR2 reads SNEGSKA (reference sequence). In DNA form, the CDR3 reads TGCAGTGCCCTGGGACTAGCGGGACCAAACGCGTACTTC. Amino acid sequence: CSALGLAGPNAYF.

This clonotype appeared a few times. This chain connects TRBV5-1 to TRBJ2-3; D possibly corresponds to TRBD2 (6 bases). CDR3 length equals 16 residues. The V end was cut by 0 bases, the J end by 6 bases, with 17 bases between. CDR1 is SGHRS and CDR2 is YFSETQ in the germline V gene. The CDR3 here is CASSLEVSGVADTQYF. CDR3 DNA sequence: TGCGCCAGCAGCTTGGAAGTTAGCGGAGTTGCGGATACGCAGTATTTT.

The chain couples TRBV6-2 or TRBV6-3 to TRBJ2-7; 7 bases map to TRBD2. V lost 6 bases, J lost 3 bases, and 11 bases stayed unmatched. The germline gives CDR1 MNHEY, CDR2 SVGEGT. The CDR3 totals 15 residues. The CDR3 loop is CASSGFGRESYEQYF. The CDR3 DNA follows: TGTGCCAGCAGCGGCTTCGGGCGGGAGAGCTACGAGCAGTACTTC.

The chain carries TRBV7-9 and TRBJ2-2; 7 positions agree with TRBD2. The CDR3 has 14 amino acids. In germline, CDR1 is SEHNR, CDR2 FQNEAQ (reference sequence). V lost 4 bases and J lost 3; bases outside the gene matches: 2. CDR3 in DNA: TGTGCCAGCAGCTCGCGGGGGTACACCGGGGAGCTGTTTTTT. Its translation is CASSSRGYTGELFF.

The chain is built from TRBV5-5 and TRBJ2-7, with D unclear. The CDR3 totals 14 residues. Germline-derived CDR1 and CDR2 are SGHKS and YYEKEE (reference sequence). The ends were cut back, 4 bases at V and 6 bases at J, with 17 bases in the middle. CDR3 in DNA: TGTGCCAGCAGCCCTGACATTCACTGCTGCGAGCAGTACTTC. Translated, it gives CASSPDIHCCEQYF.

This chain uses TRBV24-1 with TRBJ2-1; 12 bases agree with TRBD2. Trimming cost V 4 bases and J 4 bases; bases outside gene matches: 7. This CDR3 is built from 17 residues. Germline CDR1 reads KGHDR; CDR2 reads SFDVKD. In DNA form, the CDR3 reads TGTGCCACCAGTGACCCCCTAGCGGGAGGGGGATACAATGAGCAGTTCTTC. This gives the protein CATSDPLAGGGYNEQFF.

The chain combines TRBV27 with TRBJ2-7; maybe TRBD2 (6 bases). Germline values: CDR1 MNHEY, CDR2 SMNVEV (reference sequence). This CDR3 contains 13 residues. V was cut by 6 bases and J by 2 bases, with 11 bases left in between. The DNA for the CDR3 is TGTGCCAGCAGCTGGACTACCGCCTACGAGCAGTACTTC. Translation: CASSWTTAYEQYF.

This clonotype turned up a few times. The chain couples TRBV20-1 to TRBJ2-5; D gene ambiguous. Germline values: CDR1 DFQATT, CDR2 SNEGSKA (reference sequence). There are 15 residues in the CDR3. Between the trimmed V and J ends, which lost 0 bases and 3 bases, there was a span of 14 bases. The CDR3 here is CSARDRTDDEETQYF. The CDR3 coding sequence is TGCAGTGCTAGAGATCGAACAGACGACGAAGAGACCCAGTACTTC.

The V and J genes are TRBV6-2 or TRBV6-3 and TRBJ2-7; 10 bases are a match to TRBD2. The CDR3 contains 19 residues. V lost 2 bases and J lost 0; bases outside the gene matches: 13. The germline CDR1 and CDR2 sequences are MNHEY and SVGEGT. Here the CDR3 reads CASSYRTSGEVGSSYEQYF. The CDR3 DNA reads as TGTGCCAGCAGTTACCGGACTAGCGGAGAAGTGGGGAGCTCCTACGAGCAGTACTTC.

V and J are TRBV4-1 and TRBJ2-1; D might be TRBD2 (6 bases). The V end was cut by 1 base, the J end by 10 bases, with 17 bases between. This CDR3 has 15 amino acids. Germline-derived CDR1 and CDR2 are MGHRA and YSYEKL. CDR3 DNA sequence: TGCGCCAGCAGCCAAGGACGGACCCCCGGAGGGGAGCAGTTCTTC. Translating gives CASSQGRTPGGEQFF.